This T cell receptor (beta chain) was retrieved from a study of T cells expressing NK-cell markers. Study as a whole: The TCR beta repertoires were obtained from sorted CD3+CD56+NKG2C+, CD3+CD56+NKG2C- and CD3+CD56-NKG2C+ T cells.

Study results and caveats: These same clonotypes (in four donors) also led the CD3+CD56-NKG2C+ fraction.

Concerning this clonotype: The target antigen is unknown.

TCRdb reprocessed the 5' RACE reads; each CDR3 protein has one entry and no DNA is given. This sample's table has about 32,000 distinct CDR3 sequences. Germline V gives CDR1 SGDLS, CDR2 YYNGEE. There are 14 residues in the CDR3. Sequenced sample: blood T cells: a sorted CD56 or NKG2C T cell subset, CD4+ or CD8+ T cells, or bulk PBMC T cells (not recorded which). The chain links TRBV9 to TRBJ2-3; checking the TCRdb D call of TRBD2 is not possible without DNA. This clonotype was obtained from a woman aged 18 to 69 in good health. The CDR3 sequence is CASSGTRYTDTQYF.